These T cell receptor beta chains were read from a single sample in a study of T-cell reconstitution after alpha-beta-depleted transplantation in children. TCRdb processed the PCR reads anew with MiXCR; each CDR3 protein has one entry. The sample includes around 300,000 distinct CDR3 sequences, approximately 10% of them seen just once. The sequencing used peripheral blood, collected 180 days after TCRalphabeta/CD19-depleted stem cell transplant. The receptors derive from a male patient aged 2-15 years who had a stem cell transplant for chronic granulomatous disease, so the T cells may come from the graft donor. The CDR3 runs from the conserved cysteine through the conserved F or W. The D gene is left open where the match is weak.

v_call: TRBV28; d_call: TRBD2; cdr3_aa: CASSLLRLAGKETQYF
v_call: TRBV19; d_call: .; cdr3_aa: CASNKARQANTEAFF
v_call: TRBV19; d_call: TRBD1; cdr3_aa: CASSYRDRVYNEQFF
v_call: TRBV12-3/TRBV12-4; d_call: .; cdr3_aa: CASSRPASSTDTQYF
v_call: TRBV7-2; d_call: TRBD1; cdr3_aa: CASSFSSSGGTEAFF
v_call: TRBV7-2; d_call: .; cdr3_aa: CASSWPVSPPGTQYF
v_call: TRBV4-3; d_call: .; cdr3_aa: CASSQDFSGRSSKNIQYF
v_call: TRBV20-1; d_call: TRBD2; cdr3_aa: CSARALPGLAGGWNTGELFF
v_call: TRBV7-6; d_call: .; cdr3_aa: CASSPLTGSSYEQYF
v_call: TRBV14; d_call: .; cdr3_aa: CASRRLWGNTEAFF
v_call: TRBV28; d_call: TRBD2; cdr3_aa: CASSPPSSGRTGELFF
v_call: TRBV18; d_call: .; cdr3_aa: CASRSGLNTEAFF
v_call: TRBV29-1; d_call: TRBD1; cdr3_aa: CSVGQGAQETQYF
v_call: TRBV5-1; d_call: .; cdr3_aa: CASSKRYQETQYF
v_call: TRBV20-1; d_call: .; cdr3_aa: CSAGRAGGWDEQFF
v_call: TRBV3-1; d_call: .; cdr3_aa: CASSQGGGPRYNEQFF
v_call: TRBV20-1; d_call: .; cdr3_aa: CSASSRIRNQETQYF
v_call: TRBV20-1; d_call: TRBD1; cdr3_aa: CSARVGGRDELFF
v_call: TRBV19; d_call: .; cdr3_aa: CASSIDRRQGVNEQFF
v_call: TRBV6-5; d_call: TRBD2; cdr3_aa: CASRGLAGGPEQYF
v_call: TRBV11-2; d_call: .; cdr3_aa: CASSSPISGRSYNEQFF
v_call: TRBV15; d_call: TRBD1; cdr3_aa: CATSRNTGASTDTQYF
v_call: TRBV5-1; d_call: .; cdr3_aa: CASSLDVGVAGRMTDTQYF
v_call: TRBV5-1; d_call: .; cdr3_aa: CASSLDGPSGNTIYF
v_call: TRBV7-9; d_call: .; cdr3_aa: CASSQAGRSYNEQFF
v_call: TRBV2; d_call: TRBD1; cdr3_aa: CASSNYSPGTDTDTQYF
v_call: TRBV4-2; d_call: .; cdr3_aa: CASSQDLGDGYTF
v_call: TRBV29-1; d_call: TRBD2; cdr3_aa: CSVDGLAGGPDPNEQFF
v_call: TRBV7-9; d_call: TRBD2; cdr3_aa: CASSWTSGGAGEQFF
v_call: TRBV15; d_call: .; cdr3_aa: CATSRDYVGELFF
v_call: TRBV2; d_call: TRBD2; cdr3_aa: CASTGTSHEQYF
v_call: TRBV7-2; d_call: TRBD2; cdr3_aa: CASSLALAGPSYEQYF
v_call: TRBV28; d_call: TRBD1; cdr3_aa: CASRGQGTNEKLFF
v_call: TRBV6-4; d_call: .; cdr3_aa: CASSPLGAATDTQYF
v_call: TRBV7-7; d_call: TRBD1; cdr3_aa: CASSRGTGSYNEQFF
v_call: TRBV6-1; d_call: TRBD1; cdr3_aa: CASSGPGQGPYEQYF
v_call: TRBV19; d_call: .; cdr3_aa: CASSIITGTAFTEAFF
v_call: TRBV6-2/TRBV6-3; d_call: TRBD2; cdr3_aa: CASSYQREGRDGELFF
v_call: TRBV20-1; d_call: TRBD1; cdr3_aa: CSARKGTALTYEQYF
v_call: TRBV12-3/TRBV12-4; d_call: TRBD1; cdr3_aa: CASRGQGAVNTEAFF
v_call: TRBV27; d_call: .; cdr3_aa: CASSLTDKETQYF
v_call: TRBV28; d_call: .; cdr3_aa: CASSLVGGTFSTDTQYF
v_call: TRBV20-1; d_call: .; cdr3_aa: CSVGGASRNTGELFF
v_call: TRBV7-9; d_call: .; cdr3_aa: CASSPGRFWGTDTQYF
v_call: TRBV7-2; d_call: .; cdr3_aa: CASSLKLGGYGYTF
v_call: TRBV7-6; d_call: TRBD2; cdr3_aa: CASSGTSGGTYNEQFF
v_call: TRBV16; d_call: .; cdr3_aa: CASSQDVGAEAFF
v_call: TRBV11-2; d_call: .; cdr3_aa: CASSPGVLSSYNEQFF
v_call: TRBV25-1; d_call: .; cdr3_aa: CASSPRAGWETQYF
v_call: TRBV28; d_call: TRBD1; cdr3_aa: CASSRQGLNTEAFF
v_call: TRBV7-6; d_call: TRBD2; cdr3_aa: CASSLRSGRRYEQYF
v_call: TRBV20-1; d_call: .; cdr3_aa: CSARGLQDYEQYF
v_call: TRBV7-2; d_call: .; cdr3_aa: CASSLVGGRGTGELFF
v_call: TRBV28; d_call: .; cdr3_aa: CASSSTYGYDTF
v_call: TRBV20-1; d_call: TRBD2; cdr3_aa: CSASILAGTTDTQYF
v_call: TRBV23-1; d_call: .; cdr3_aa: CASSQSDRAGANEKLFF
v_call: TRBV28; d_call: TRBD1; cdr3_aa: CASRPQGSTLYENIQYF
v_call: TRBV12-3/TRBV12-4; d_call: .; cdr3_aa: CASSFRLTQETQYF